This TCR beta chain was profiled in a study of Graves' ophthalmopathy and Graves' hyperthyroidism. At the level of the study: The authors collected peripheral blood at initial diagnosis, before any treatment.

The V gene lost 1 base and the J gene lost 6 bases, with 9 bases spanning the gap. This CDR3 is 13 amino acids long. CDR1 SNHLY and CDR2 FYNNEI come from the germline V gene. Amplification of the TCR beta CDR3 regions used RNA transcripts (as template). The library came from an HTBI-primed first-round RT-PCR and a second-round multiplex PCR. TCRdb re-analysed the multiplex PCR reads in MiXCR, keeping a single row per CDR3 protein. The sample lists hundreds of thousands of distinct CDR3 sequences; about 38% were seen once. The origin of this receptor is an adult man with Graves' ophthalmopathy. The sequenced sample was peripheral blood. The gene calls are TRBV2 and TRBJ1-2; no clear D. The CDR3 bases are TGTGCCAGCAGTGAAGGGGTGGAGAATGGCTACACCTTC. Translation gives CASSEGVENGYTF.